The TCR beta chain under discussion was sequenced for a study of somatic mutations in cytotoxic T cells in rheumatoid arthritis. TCRdb's table, derived via immunoSEQ multiplex PCR, lists solely in-frame clones and lacks some. The sample carries about 17,000 clones, roughly 87% recorded once. The CDR3 consists of 15 residues. Germline lookup yields CDR1 MNHEY and CDR2 SMNVEV (reference sequence). The trim removed 2 bases at V and 10 bases at J, leaving 8 bases unmatched. This TCR came from an adult with rheumatoid arthritis. V and J are TRBV27 and TRBJ2-1; 10 bases map to TRBD2. Input material: CD8+ T cells sorted from blood. CDR3 nucleotide sequence: TGTGCCAGCAGTTTAAGGTTCCTAGCGGGGGTAGAGCAGTTCTTC. Translation: CASSLRFLAGVEQFF.